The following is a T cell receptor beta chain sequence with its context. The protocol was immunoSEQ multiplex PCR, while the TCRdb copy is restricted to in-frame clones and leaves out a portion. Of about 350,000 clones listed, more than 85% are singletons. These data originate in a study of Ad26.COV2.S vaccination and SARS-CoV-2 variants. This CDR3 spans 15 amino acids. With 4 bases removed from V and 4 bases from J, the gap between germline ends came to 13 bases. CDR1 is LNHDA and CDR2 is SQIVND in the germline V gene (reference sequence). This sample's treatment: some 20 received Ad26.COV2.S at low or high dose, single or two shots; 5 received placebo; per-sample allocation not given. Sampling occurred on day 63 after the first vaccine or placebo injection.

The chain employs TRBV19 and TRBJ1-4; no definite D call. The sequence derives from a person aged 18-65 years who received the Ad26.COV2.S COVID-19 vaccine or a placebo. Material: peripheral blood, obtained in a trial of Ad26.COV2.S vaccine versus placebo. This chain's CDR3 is CASSSAARLNEKLFF. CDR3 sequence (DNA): TGTGCCAGTAGTAGCGCGGCCAGACTTAATGAAAAACTGTTTTTT.